This entry concerns a single T cell receptor (beta chain). Its antigen remains unknown. CD4+ cells yielded CD45RA+ naive and CD45RA-negative memory subsets. For sorted subsets, roughly 210 ng DNA per replicate equaled 30,000 or so T cell genomes. The table came from immunoSEQ multiplex PCR; TCRdb's copy has only in-frame clones and leaves some out. The data show a few million clones, with approximately 96% seen just once and roughly 0.13% held by the top ten. Germline CDR1 SNHLY, CDR2 FYNNEI. V was trimmed by 2 bases and J by 7 bases, leaving 12 bases between them. The CDR3 runs to 14 residues. This entry is derived from a study of shared clonotypes between healthy human individuals. Looking at the study overall: Three CD4 naive, three CD4 memory, two CD8 naive and one CD8 memory plate were used per donor. General study results and limits: Memory subsets generally showed smaller estimated richness than naive subsets did.

V and J are TRBV2 and TRBJ1-5, with D perhaps matching TRBD1 (5 bases). Sample: naive CD4+ T cells sorted from blood. Indicated subset: CD45RA+ positively selected. The TCR sequence derives from a man aged 18 to 35 in good health. The CDR3 loop reads CASSERGVTQPQHF. DNA for the CDR3: TGTGCCAGCAGTGAACGGGGGGTAACCCAGCCCCAGCATTTT.